This is a list of T cell receptor beta chains from one sample in a study of blood T cell repertoires in COVID-19. The repertoire was sequenced with immunoSEQ multiplex PCR; TCRdb's copy has only in-frame clones and lacks some. The data show roughly 150,000 clones, 80% to 85% seen once. Sequencing was performed on PBMCs or T cells enriched from blood (not recorded which). The receptor set was obtained from a woman between 50 and 59 years old who had recovered from COVID-19. Both conserved end residues are part of each CDR3. A D gene is named only where the DNA matches it firmly. Clone size is stated in some rows and not others, as once, few, many or a class when expanded.

cdr3_length,clone_size,v_call,d_call,j_call,cdr3_nt,cdr3_aa
13,once,TRBV12-3/TRBV12-4,TRBD1,TRBJ2-3,TGTGCCAGCAGTCGGGACAGAACAGATACGCAGTATTTT,CASSRDRTDTQYF
12,NA,TRBV28,TRBD1,TRBJ1-2,TGTCCCCCCCAGGGGGCAGGTGGTGGCTACACCTTC,CPPQGAGGGYTF
15,NA,TRBV6-5,TRBD1,TRBJ1-4,TGTGCCAGCAGTCTGGGGGGACAGGGAGGTGAAAAACTGTTTTTT,CASSLGGQGGEKLFF
14,NA,TRBV2,NA,TRBJ1-5,TGTGCCAGCAGTGAGAATGAGGGCAATCAGCCCCAGCATTTT,CASSENEGNQPQHF
16,few,TRBV9,NA,TRBJ1-2,TGTGCCAGCAGCGTAGAGGCAAGGGGAGGAATGGAGGGCTACACCTTC,CASSVEARGGMEGYTF
15,few,TRBV7-2,TRBD2,TRBJ2-7,TGTGCCAGCAGTGTACTAGCGGGGGGTATTAAGGAGCAGTACTTC,CASSVLAGGIKEQYF
15,NA,TRBV2,TRBD1,TRBJ1-5,TGTGCCAGCAGCTCGGGACAGTATAGCAATCAGCCCCAGCATTTT,CASSSGQYSNQPQHF
17,NA,TRBV7-3,TRBD1,TRBJ2-3,TGTGCCAGCAGCTTAACGAGGACAGGGGGCGGCACAGATACGCAGTATTTT,CASSLTRTGGGTDTQYF
13,NA,TRBV5-1,TRBD1,TRBJ2-7,TGCGCCAGCAGCGCGGGACAGGGGTGGTCGGCCCACTTC,CASSAGQGWSAHF
14,NA,TRBV7-3,NA,TRBJ2-1,TGTGCCAGCAGCCCCGGGACATCTAACAATGAGCAGTTCTTC,CASSPGTSNNEQFF
14,NA,TRBV27,NA,TRBJ2-7,TGTGCCACCGCACGAGATGACAGCAGCTACGAGCAGTACTTC,CATARDDSSYEQYF
15,NA,TRBV4-1,TRBD2,TRBJ2-1,TGCGCCAGCAGCTTCAGCGGGACCGCCTACAATGAGCAGTTCTTC,CASSFSGTAYNEQFF
14,NA,TRBV18,TRBD1,TRBJ1-1,TGTGCCAGCTCAACGGGACAGGGGTTCACTGAAGCTTTCTTT,CASSTGQGFTEAFF
13,NA,TRBV12-3/TRBV12-4,NA,TRBJ2-1,TGTGCCAGCGCGCCCACTAGAATCCATGAGCAGTTCTTC,CASAPTRIHEQFF
13,NA,TRBV28,NA,TRBJ1-5,TGTGCCAGCAGTTCTGGCCTCAATCAGCCCCAGCATTTT,CASSSGLNQPQHF
15,NA,TRBV14,TRBD2,TRBJ2-7,TGTGCCAGCAGCCTCCTGGGACTAGCTTCCAACGAGCAGTACTTC,CASSLLGLASNEQYF